This passage covers 18 T cell receptor beta chains from one sample sequenced in a study of shared clonotypes between healthy human individuals (dated by TCRdb to 2020 to 2021). Libraries came from the immunoSEQ multiplex PCR assay. TCRdb took this table from immuneACCESS and kept in-frame rearrangements with V and J called. Such tables lack part of the clones; where checked against another copy, unresolved V genes explain under half of the gap, and the rest is unexplained. This sample is represented by 2 million to 2.5 million clones; approximately 94% of them were singletons. The ten largest clones represent about 0.13% of the sample. The sequencing sample was made of naive CD4+ T cells sorted from blood. The cell subset or site label, read with the paper, signifies: CD45RA+ positively selected. The receptors were sampled from a man aged 18-30 years in good health.

The gene calls are TRBV5-1 and TRBJ2-1; 9 nucleotides align to TRBD2. The CDR3 contains 17 residues. V shed 4 bases, J shed 9 bases, and the junction held 17 bases outside the gene matches. Germline V CDR1 and CDR2: SGHRS, YFSETQ. The DNA for the CDR3 is TGCGCCAGCAGCACCCTGGCCGGGACTAGCCTCCAGGGTGAGCAGTTCTTC. Its protein product is CASSTLAGTSLQGEQFF.

This clone has only one observation. The V call is TRBV30, the J call TRBJ1-6; the D is unclear. With 3 bases removed from V and 10 bases from J, the gap between germline ends came to 25 bases. Germline CDR1 and CDR2: GTSNPN and SVGIG (reference sequence). CDR3 length: 17 residues. The CDR3 reads CAWSGQQLTLIGSPLHF. DNA of the CDR3: TGTGCCTGGAGCGGCCAACAGTTGACACTGATAGGGTCACCCCTCCACTTT.

This clone was found a few times. This sequence joins TRBV2 and TRBJ2-7, with D perhaps TRBD1 (6 bases). The germline CDR1 and CDR2 sequences are SNHLY and FYNNEI. Trimming left V 3 bases short and J 2 bases short, with 11 bases between. The CDR3 spans 14 residues. The CDR3 loop is CASSEQGPTYEQYF. The DNA of the CDR3 is TGTGCCAGCAGTGAGCAGGGGCCGACCTACGAGCAGTACTTC.

This clone came up once. V gene TRBV5-8 combines with J gene TRBJ2-1; D uncertain. The CDR3 has 16 residues. Trimming pared 5 bases from V and 0 bases from J, leaving 15 bases between. CDR1 SGHTS and CDR2 YDEGEE come from the germline V gene. Here the CDR3 reads CASSPLATGSYNEQFF. The CDR3 DNA sequence: TGTGCCAGCAGTCCTCTTGCGACGGGCTCCTACAATGAGCAGTTCTTC.

The chain recombines TRBV25-1 with TRBJ1-2, with D perhaps matching TRBD1 (6 bases). V lost 8 bases and J 5 bases, leaving 15 bases between the germline ends. CDR3 length: 13 residues. CDR1 is MGHDK, CDR2 SYGVNS, per germline. Here the CDR3 reads CASLAGAGYGYTF. The CDR3, as DNA: TGTGCCAGCCTCGCAGGGGCAGGTTATGGCTACACCTTC.

The chain uses TRBV4-1 and TRBJ2-7; TRBD2 might be the D (6 bases). The V gene's germline CDR1 is MGHRA and CDR2 YSYEKL. The V and J ends lost 1 base and 3 bases respectively, with 13 bases between them. This CDR3 comprises 15 residues. CDR3 DNA: TGCGCCAGCAGCCAAGTCCCGGGGGACCGCTACGAGCAGTACTTC. Its protein product is CASSQVPGDRYEQYF.

The chain joins TRBV6-6 to TRBJ2-3, with D possibly being TRBD1 (5 bases). V was clipped by 5 bases and J by 7 bases, with 22 bases between them. The CDR3 is 16 residues long. The germline V gene encodes CDR1 MNHNY and CDR2 SVGAGI (reference sequence). The CDR3 sequence: CASSNVQDRIRHTQYF. The CDR3 nucleotides are TGTGCCAGCAGTAACGTACAGGACCGTATACGCCATACGCAGTATTTT.

This chain links TRBV5-1 with TRBJ2-5; D ambiguous. CDR1 is SGHRS and CDR2 is YFSETQ in the germline V gene. CDR3 length equals 13 residues. Trimming removed 0 bases at V and 7 bases at J, with 10 bases between. CDR3 region: CASSLDLSGTQYF. The CDR3 DNA sequence: TGCGCCAGCAGCTTGGACCTATCAGGGACCCAGTACTTC.

This clone was seen a single time. This sequence joins TRBV5-1 and TRBJ1-1, with a possible D match to TRBD1 (5 bases). V was clipped by 2 bases and J by 5 bases, with 13 bases between them. The CDR3 has 14 residues. Germline V gene data show CDR1 as SGHRS and CDR2 as YFSETQ. The chain's CDR3 is CASSLFAGETEAFF. CDR3 sequence (DNA): TGCGCCAGCAGCTTATTTGCGGGGGAGACTGAAGCTTTCTTT. The full variable domain, its missing parts supplied by reference TRBV5-1 and TRBJ1-1, is KAGVTQTPRYLIKTRGQQVTLSCSPISGHRSVSWYQQTPGQGLQFLFEYFSETQRNKGNFPGRFSGRQFSNSRSEMNVSTLELGDSALYLCASSLFAGETEAFFGQGTRLTVV.

The genes are TRBV4-2 and TRBJ2-1, with 10 bases aligning to TRBD2. Germline loops: CDR1 LGHNA, CDR2 YNFKEQ. CDR3 size: 17 residues. With 0 bases clipped from V and 7 bases from J, the junction kept 9 bases outside the gene matches. The CDR3 loop reads CASSQDRRSGGANEQFF. In DNA form, the CDR3 reads TGTGCCAGCAGCCAAGACAGGAGAAGCGGGGGGGCAAATGAGCAGTTCTTC.

This clone was detected once. The chain joins TRBV7-9 to TRBJ2-1, with 7 nucleotides matching TRBD2. In germline, CDR1 is SEHNR, CDR2 FQNEAQ (reference sequence). The V gene end was trimmed by 3 bases and the J gene end by 6 bases; junction bases not matched to a gene: 8. The CDR3 loop spans 15 amino acids. This CDR3 is CASSLSGTLGNEQFF. In DNA, the CDR3 is TGTGCCAGCAGCTTGAGCGGGACCTTGGGCAATGAGCAGTTCTTC.

This clone was picked up one time. Here the CDR3 DNA reads TGTGCCAGCTCACCGGGGGAGGGAGAGCAGTACTTC. Amino acid sequence: CASSPGEGEQYF. The chain uses TRBV18 and TRBJ2-7, with 7 bases lining up with TRBD2. Per the germline V gene, CDR1 is KGHSH and CDR2 is LQKENI. This CDR3 comprises 12 residues. The V segment lost 3 bases and the J segment 7 bases; nucleotides outside the gene matches: 3.

This chain connects TRBV6-5 to TRBJ1-1; D possibly corresponds to TRBD1 (5 bases). The CDR3 is 15 residues long. Germline CDR1 is MNHEY and CDR2 is SVGAGI. V was clipped by 2 bases and J by 3 bases, with 13 bases between them. CDR3 DNA: TGTGCCAGCAGTTACCGGGACCTGGGGGACACTGAAGCTTTCTTT. Amino acids: CASSYRDLGDTEAFF.

The rearrangement joins TRBV10-1 to TRBJ2-7, with 14 bases identical to TRBD2. Trimming took 6 bases from V and 0 from J; bases not matched to a gene: 1. There are 15 residues in the CDR3. Germline V gene data show CDR1 as WNHNN and CDR2 as SYGVQD (reference sequence). CDR3 amino acids: CASRGLAGDSYEQYF. The CDR3 DNA reads as TGCGCCAGCAGGGGACTAGCGGGAGACTCCTACGAGCAGTACTTC.

V usage is TRBV5-1 and J usage is TRBJ1-5, with 8 bases lining up with TRBD1. Germline V gene sequence: CDR1 SGHRS, CDR2 YFSETQ. V dropped 7 bases and J dropped 6; count of bases not matched to a gene: 9. This CDR3 spans 14 amino acids. CDR3 sequence (DNA): TGCGCCAGCTCCCGGGACAGGTTTTGTCAGCCCCAGCATTTT. It specifies CASSRDRFCQPQHF.

This clone appeared once. The chain links TRBV7-3 to TRBJ2-5; TRBD2 might be the D (6 bases). The V gene's germline CDR1 is SGHTA and CDR2 FQGTGA. The CDR3 is 14 residues long. Trimming pared 3 bases from V and 5 bases from J, leaving 13 bases between. CDR3 region: CASSFGGEAETQYF. For the CDR3, the DNA is TGTGCCAGCAGCTTCGGTGGGGAGGCGGAGACCCAGTACTTC.

The V gene is TRBV7-3, the J gene TRBJ2-5, with D perhaps TRBD2 (5 bases). From germline, CDR1 is SGHTA and CDR2 FQGTGA. There are 13 residues in the CDR3. Trimming cost V 5 bases and J 7 bases, with 14 bases left between them. This CDR3 reads CASSQGLEATQYF. The CDR3 coding sequence is TGTGCCAGCAGCCAAGGACTGGAGGCGACCCAGTACTTC.

The gene calls are TRBV5-1 and TRBJ2-5; 9 positions match TRBD1. V was clipped by 7 bases and J by 5 bases; unmatched bases: 3. Germline CDR1 is SGHRS and CDR2 is YFSETQ. The CDR3 consists of 12 residues. CDR3 nucleotide sequence: TGCGCCAGCGGGACAGGGTCGGAGACCCAGTACTTC. Amino acid sequence: CASGTGSETQYF.